The rows below give T cell receptor beta chains drawn from one sample of a study of T cell responses to AZD1222 COVID-19 vaccine. Here immunoSEQ multiplex PCR was the method, and the copy in TCRdb shows in-frame clones only, minus some. Here the sample spans 150,000 or so clones, roughly 94% being singletons. The sequenced sample was peripheral blood, obtained 28 days after the second AZD1222 dose. The receptor source for this set is an adult who received the AZD1222 COVID-19 vaccine. CDR3s include the opening cysteine and the closing phenylalanine or tryptophan. A D gene is named only where the DNA matches it firmly. Rows may omit the clone size; those that give it use once, few, many or a size class.

V	D	J	size	DNA	CDR3
TRBV13	NA	TRBJ1-1	medium-sized	TGTGCCAGCAGCTTAGTTTCACACACTGAAGCTTTCTTT	CASSLVSHTEAFF
TRBV6-5	NA	TRBJ1-2	NA	TGTGCCAGCAGTAAGACAGTTCGGGGTGGCTACACCTTC	CASSKTVRGGYTF
TRBV3-1/TRBV3-2	NA	TRBJ1-1	NA	TGTGCCAGCAGGTCCCTTATAAACACTGAAGCTTTCTTT	CASRSLINTEAFF
TRBV19	NA	TRBJ1-3	NA	TGTGCCAGTACTCTTACCGGGGACACCATATATTTT	CASTLTGDTIYF
TRBV6-1	NA	TRBJ1-3	NA	TGTGCCAGCAGTGAAGCAACAGTCTACTCTGGAAACACCATATATTTT	CASSEATVYSGNTIYF
TRBV14	NA	TRBJ2-3	NA	TGTGCCAGCAGCCAAGAACGGATCACAGATACGCAGTATTTT	CASSQERITDTQYF
TRBV30	NA	TRBJ1-1	NA	TGTGCCTGTGGTACAGGGTATGACACTGAAGCTTTCTTT	CACGTGYDTEAFF
TRBV7-2	TRBD1	TRBJ1-5	NA	TGTGCCAGCAGCCTAGGGGGGGGACAGAATCAGCCCCAGCATTTT	CASSLGGGQNQPQHF
TRBV15	NA	TRBJ2-6	NA	TGTGCCACCAGTACTAAAACAGGGTCCGGGGCCAACGTCCTGACTTTC	CATSTKTGSGANVLTF
TRBV6-6	TRBD1	TRBJ1-5	NA	TGTGCCAGCACAGGACAGGGGGCGCATCAGCCCCAGCATTTT	CASTGQGAHQPQHF
TRBV10-1	NA	TRBJ1-5	NA	TGCGCCAGCAGCCCCCCGAGCCCCCCCCGGCCCCAGCATTTT	CASSPPSPPRPQHF
TRBV5-5	NA	TRBJ1-4	once	TGTGCCAGCACCCGGGGGAGGGGCCTCTCCCATGAAAAACTGTTTTTT	CASTRGRGLSHEKLFF
TRBV11-2	TRBD1	TRBJ2-1	NA	TGTGCCAGCACCCCTTCCACAGGGGGGATCTACAATGAGCAGTTCTTC	CASTPSTGGIYNEQFF
TRBV5-5	NA	TRBJ1-5	few	TGTGCCAGCAGCAGGGCCGGCAATCAGCCCCAGCATTTT	CASSRAGNQPQHF
TRBV6-5	NA	TRBJ1-6	NA	TGTGCCACCCAGGGGCCCCTACCCGCACCCCTCCACTTT	CATQGPLPAPLHF
TRBV5-4	NA	TRBJ2-3	NA	TGTGCCAGCAGCTTTAGACTGGAATGGGGCACAGATACGCAGTATTTT	CASSFRLEWGTDTQYF
TRBV2	TRBD1	TRBJ1-2	NA	TGTGCCAGCAGCGGACAGGGGATGCAGGGCTACACCTTC	CASSGQGMQGYTF
TRBV3-1/TRBV3-2	NA	TRBJ2-4	NA	TGTGCCAGCAGCCAACAGCCTCTAGCCAAAAACATTCAGTACTTC	CASSQQPLAKNIQYF
TRBV30	NA	TRBJ2-4	NA	TGTGCCTGGAGTCCCCCTCGCGGAAACAAAAACATTCAGTACTTC	CAWSPPRGNKNIQYF
TRBV27	NA	TRBJ1-2	NA	TGTGCCAGCAGATCCCACCGGTCCGGGGGCGCCTATGGCTACACCTTC	CASRSHRSGGAYGYTF
TRBV19	NA	TRBJ1-4	NA	TGTGCCAGTAGTATGGGAAGTCATAATGAAAAACTGTTTTTT	CASSMGSHNEKLFF
TRBV4-1	NA	TRBJ1-5	NA	TGCGCCAGCAGCCAAGCCGGGGCAGGGAGGAATCAGCCCCAGCATTTT	CASSQAGAGRNQPQHF
TRBV6-1	NA	TRBJ2-3	NA	TGTGCCAGCAGTGAAATAGGCAGGGAGTCAGATACGCAGTATTTT	CASSEIGRESDTQYF
TRBV6-5	TRBD2	TRBJ2-1	NA	TGTGCCAGCAGTTACCTGGGACTAGCGGGAGACAATGAGCAGTTCTTC	CASSYLGLAGDNEQFF
TRBV30	NA	TRBJ1-1	NA	TGTGCCTGGGTTCAGTGGGGGGGGCTGATCACTGAAGCTTTCTTT	CAWVQWGGLITEAFF
TRBV21-1	NA	TRBJ2-3	NA	TGTGCCAGCAGCAACGACAGGGGGCTCGAGCGGAATTTCACAGATACGCAGTATTTT	CASSNDRGLERNFTDTQYF
TRBV5-6	NA	TRBJ1-2	NA	TGTGCCAGCAGCTTGGGTGGTTATGGCTACACCTTC	CASSLGGYGYTF
TRBV7-9	NA	TRBJ1-4	NA	TGTGCCAGCAGCAGATCCGGGGGCACAACTAATGAAAAACTGTTTTTT	CASSRSGGTTNEKLFF
TRBV10-3	NA	TRBJ1-1	once	TGTGCCATCCAGAACGTGGCTCGGAACACTGAAGCTTTCTTT	CAIQNVARNTEAFF
TRBV11-2	TRBD2	TRBJ2-1	NA	TGTGCCAGCAGCCCTAGCGGGGGGCGGTACAATGAGCAGTTCTTC	CASSPSGGRYNEQFF
TRBV7-8	NA	TRBJ1-1	NA	TGTGCCAGCAGCTTTTGGAACACTGAAGCTTTCTTT	CASSFWNTEAFF
TRBV6-1	NA	TRBJ1-5	once	TGTGCCAGCAGTGAAGTTGCCAGCACGGCTCGGGAGCCCCAGCATTTT	CASSEVASTAREPQHF
TRBV27	NA	TRBJ1-2	NA	TGTGCCAGCAGTTTAGGCAGGGCTTATGGCTACACCTTC	CASSLGRAYGYTF
TRBV6-2/TRBV6-3	NA	TRBJ1-5	NA	TGTGCCAGCAGTTATATCCTAGCGGAGCAGCCCCAGCATTTT	CASSYILAEQPQHF
TRBV18	TRBD1	TRBJ2-7	NA	TGTGCCAGCTCACCACCGGGACAGGGTACCCACGAGCAGTACTTC	CASSPPGQGTHEQYF
TRBV3-1/TRBV3-2	NA	TRBJ2-1	NA	TGTGCCAGCAGCCCCGGACTGGAGATTTACAATGAGCAGTTCTTC	CASSPGLEIYNEQFF
TRBV5-8	TRBD2	TRBJ2-5	NA	TGTGCCAGCAGCTGGGGGAGGACTAGCGGGGGAGAGACCCAGTACTTC	CASSWGRTSGGETQYF
TRBV25-1	TRBD1	TRBJ2-7	NA	TGTGCCAGCAGTGTCGGACAGGGCACTTACGAGCAGTACTTC	CASSVGQGTYEQYF
TRBV10-3	TRBD1	TRBJ1-6	once	TGTGCCATCAGTGCACTCACCGGGACAGGAAGTAATTCACCCCTCCACTTT	CAISALTGTGSNSPLHF
TRBV3-1/TRBV3-2	NA	TRBJ2-1	NA	TGTGCCAGCAGCCAAGAACCGACTAGTAATGAGCAGTTCTTC	CASSQEPTSNEQFF
TRBV9	NA	TRBJ1-1	NA	TGTGCCAGCACGGAGTTGGGGAACACTGAAGCTTTCTTT	CASTELGNTEAFF
TRBV5-6	NA	TRBJ1-4	NA	TGTGCCAGCAGCTTGGGTGGCAGGGGAGAAAAACTGTTTTTT	CASSLGGRGEKLFF
TRBV2	NA	TRBJ2-6	NA	TGTGCCAGCAGTGATCTCGAAGTTAGAGTCAACGTCCTGACTTTC	CASSDLEVRVNVLTF
TRBV5-1	NA	TRBJ2-7	NA	TGCGCCAGCAGCTTGACATACTCCTCCTACGAGCAGTACTTC	CASSLTYSSYEQYF
TRBV7-2	TRBD1	TRBJ1-2	NA	TGTGCCAGCAGCTGGGGACAGCGCTATGGCTACACCTTC	CASSWGQRYGYTF
TRBV5-1	NA	TRBJ1-5	NA	TGCGCCAGCAGCTTGGGGGGCTTAGGCAATCAGCCCCAGCATTTT	CASSLGGLGNQPQHF
TRBV23-1	NA	TRBJ2-1	NA	TGCGCCAGCAGCGACACGACACGGATCAATTACAATGAGCAGTTCTTC	CASSDTTRINYNEQFF
TRBV3-1/TRBV3-2	NA	TRBJ2-7	NA	TGTGCCAGCAGCCACTCGCTCTATGGGGTTATATACGAGCAGTACTTC	CASSHSLYGVIYEQYF
TRBV9	NA	TRBJ2-1	once	TGTGCCAGCAGCGTAGCAGGGACCCTGACCTACAATGAGCAGTTCTTC	CASSVAGTLTYNEQFF
TRBV9	NA	TRBJ1-5	NA	TGTGCCAGCAGCGTAGACAGGGAGAATCAGCCCCAGCATTTT	CASSVDRENQPQHF
TRBV19	TRBD2	TRBJ2-3	NA	TGTGCCAGTAACCTCGGGGGGACAGATACGCAGTATTTT	CASNLGGTDTQYF
TRBV5-4	NA	TRBJ1-2	NA	TGTGCCAGCAGGGCCGGGCCCCACTATGGCTACACCTTC	CASRAGPHYGYTF
TRBV5-1	TRBD1	TRBJ1-4	NA	TGCGCCAGCAGCTTACAGGGGATCGATGAAAAACTGTTTTTT	CASSLQGIDEKLFF
TRBV7-9	NA	TRBJ1-2	NA	TGTGCCAGCAGCTTATCTGAAAGCTATGGCTACACCTTC	CASSLSESYGYTF
TRBV9	TRBD2	TRBJ2-1	NA	TGTGCCAGCAACCTAGCGGGGGGGCCAAATGAGCAGTTCTTC	CASNLAGGPNEQFF
TRBV6-5	NA	TRBJ1-1	NA	TGTGCCAGCAGTTACAGTAAGAACACTGAAGCTTTCTTT	CASSYSKNTEAFF
TRBV11-2	NA	TRBJ1-4	once	TGTGCCAGCAGCTTTCGGACAACTAATGAAAAACTGTTTTTT	CASSFRTTNEKLFF
TRBV4-2	NA	TRBJ1-4	few	TGTGCCAGCAGCCAAGATTTGAACAATGCCGGGAAACTGTTTTTT	CASSQDLNNAGKLFF
TRBV6-5	NA	TRBJ2-3	NA	TGTGCCAGCAGTTACTTCCGGGAGACCGGGGATACGCAGTATTTT	CASSYFRETGDTQYF